What follows is one T cell receptor (beta chain) and its context. Its antigen remains unknown. The sample is drawn from a study of shared clonotypes between healthy human individuals. Germline CDR1 and CDR2: MNHEY and SVGAGI. Trimming took off 2 bases at V and 0 bases at J, with 8 bases between the two ends. CDR3 length equals 16 residues. Original methodology: Junction-only immunoSEQ data arrived without quality scores, meaning filtering differed. Generated by immunoSEQ multiplex PCR, the TCRdb table keeps only in-frame clones and is missing some. V and J calls and clone size are those listed in that table; D and trimming were worked out from the DNA. The sample shows some 1.5 million clones, more than 95% of them seen only once. General observations from the study: Genetic and exposure-history diversity was limited by the small donor number.

Source material: naive CD4+ T cells sorted from blood. Subset reported: CD45RA+ positively selected. The chain couples TRBV6-5 to TRBJ2-6, with D possibly being TRBD1 (5 bases). This TCR was recovered from a man under 40 in good health. CDR3 loop: CASSYPQASGANVLTF. As DNA, the CDR3 is TGTGCCAGCAGTTACCCACAGGCCTCTGGGGCCAACGTCCTGACTTTC.